These T cell receptor beta chains were read from a single sample in a study of blood T cell repertoires in COVID-19. Libraries were prepared by immunoSEQ multiplex PCR; TCRdb keeps only in-frame clonotypes and omits some of them. The data show about 260,000 clones, with almost 85% seen just once and over 1.5% held by the top ten. The specimen was peripheral blood. Receptor source: a woman of 80 years or more with acute or convalescent COVID-19. CDR3s include the opening cysteine and the closing phenylalanine or tryptophan. Fields, in order: V gene, D gene, clone size, J gene, CDR3 protein, CDR3 DNA. The D gene is left open where the match is weak. Clone size is not always given. Where it is, it says once, few, many or a class for expanded clones.

TRBV6-2/TRBV6-3	.	.	TRBJ1-4	CASSYTGTTNEKLFF	TGTGCCAGCAGTTACACGGGGACAACTAATGAAAAACTGTTTTTT
TRBV6-5	.	.	TRBJ1-1	CASSYRNTEAFF	TGTGCCAGCAGTTATAGGAACACTGAAGCTTTCTTT
TRBV18	TRBD2	.	TRBJ2-1	CASSGGLTNEQFF	TGTGCCAGCTCGGGGGGACTAACCAATGAGCAGTTCTTC
TRBV19	.	.	TRBJ1-2	CASSIYGAGAAGYTF	TGTGCCAGTAGTATATATGGTGCAGGGGCGGCTGGCTACACCTTC
TRBV28	TRBD2	.	TRBJ2-1	CASSPGTSGGGWHNEQFF	TGTGCCAGCAGTCCCGGGACTAGCGGGGGGGGATGGCACAATGAGCAGTTCTTC
TRBV18	.	once	TRBJ2-2	CASSPGGGQVNTGELFF	TGTGCCAGCTCTCCCGGGGGAGGACAGGTCAACACCGGGGAGCTGTTTTTT
TRBV19	.	.	TRBJ2-2	CASSTGGDTGELFF	TGTGCCAGTAGTACCGGGGGTGACACCGGGGAGCTGTTTTTT
TRBV18	.	.	TRBJ2-5	CASSPPGQETQYF	TGTGCCAGCTCACCCCCGGGGCAAGAGACCCAGTACTTC
TRBV6-5	.	.	TRBJ1-3	CASSYSSGPSGNTIYF	TGTGCCAGCAGTTACTCGAGCGGGCCCTCTGGAAACACCATATATTTT
TRBV6-2/TRBV6-3	.	.	TRBJ1-3	CASSYNSFISGNTIYF	TGTGCCAGCAGTTACAACAGCTTCATCTCTGGAAACACCATATATTTT
TRBV7-2	.	.	TRBJ2-7	CASSASGLSSYEQYF	TGTGCCAGCAGCGCCAGCGGGCTTAGCTCCTACGAGCAGTACTTC
TRBV6-5	TRBD1	.	TRBJ1-1	CASSYRRGPNTEAFF	TGTGCCAGCAGTTACCGTAGGGGGCCGAACACTGAAGCTTTCTTT
TRBV7-9	.	once	TRBJ2-1	CASSLESRVTYNEQFF	TGTGCCAGCAGCTTAGAAAGTAGAGTAACCTACAATGAGCAGTTCTTC
TRBV5-4	.	.	TRBJ2-1	CASSFSGISYNEQFF	TGTGCCAGCAGCTTTTCGGGGATCTCCTACAATGAGCAGTTCTTC
TRBV7-6	TRBD1	.	TRBJ2-5	CASSLATTGGDQETQYF	TGTGCCAGCAGCTTAGCTACAACAGGGGGCGACCAAGAGACCCAGTACTTC
TRBV29-1	.	.	TRBJ1-4	CSVRTLATNEKLFF	TGCAGCGTTCGGACACTTGCAACTAATGAAAAACTGTTTTTT
TRBV9	TRBD2	.	TRBJ2-7	CASSVGLAATSYEQYF	TGTGCCAGCAGCGTAGGACTAGCGGCTACCTCCTACGAGCAGTACTTC
TRBV5-1	TRBD2	.	TRBJ2-3	CASSLAGGPTDTQYF	TGCGCCAGCAGCTTGGCGGGAGGGCCGACAGATACGCAGTATTTT